The present T cell receptor beta chain was sequenced within a study of regulatory T cells in long-lasting Graves disease. This clonotype was counted between two and nine times. Time point of the sample: newly diagnosed GD, antithyroid drugs for less than 3 months. From RNA extracted from PBMCs, the TCR library was made. As collected, the peripheral blood samples measured 7.5 to 9 milliliters each and went into EDTA tubes. V lost 4 bases to trimming and J lost 10 bases, with 8 bases between them. This CDR3 contains 11 residues. The germline V gene has CDR1 SGHDN and CDR2 FVKESK. Arm-PCR of CDR3 regions and iRepertoire HTBI primers were the basis on which TCR beta libraries were built. TCRdb reprocessed the multiplex PCR reads with MiXCR, giving one entry per CDR3 protein. The sample shows some 460,000 distinct CDR3 sequences, under 20% of them seen only once. These same records also appear under a second study, on T cells in Graves' hyperthyroidism and ophthalmopathy. That work states: Newly diagnosed patients aged 18 to 65 had hyperthyroidism of under 2 months' duration. First-round RT-PCR targeting the TCR CDR3 was performed with the HTBI primer set. A model of 13 V-J pairs discriminated ophthalmopathy from stable hyperthyroidism.

Sequencing was performed on peripheral blood mononuclear cells (PBMCs), taken at new diagnosis, from a patient treated with antithyroid drugs. The source is a man between 35 and 55 years old with Graves disease. The chain recombines TRBV14 with TRBJ2-1; D perhaps matches TRBD1 (6 bases). The CDR3 here is CASSPGTEQFF. The CDR3 bases are TGTGCCAGCAGCCCTGGGACAGAGCAGTTCTTC.